This T cell receptor (beta chain) is from a study of CD8 T cells in ankylosing spondylitis (dated by TCRdb to 2015 to 2018). Notes on the research overall: The study profiled T cell receptor beta repertoires in healthy donors and ankylosing spondylitis patients to find disease-linked TCR variants. The whole study cohort included 85 to 120 healthy donors and some 27 ankylosing spondylitis patients. Peripheral blood was sampled, and synovial fluid was additionally collected from ankylosing spondylitis patients.

Broader findings and caveats from the paper: Significant enrichment of the disease-linked clones was reported in matched synovial fluid samples from ankylosing spondylitis patients. Some TCR beta motif variants had previously been reported in synovial fluid and blood of reactive arthritis patients, which suggested common disease-initiation mechanisms. Blood from ankylosing spondylitis patients appeared to be characterized by a TCR beta motif composed of eight highly homologous amino acid variants. The disease-linked clones showed a CD8+ phenotype and occurred at relatively low frequencies in peripheral blood.

From the germline V gene, CDR1 is SGHRS and CDR2 is YFSETQ. V is clipped by 0 bases and J by 4 bases, and the sequence between their germline boundaries is 10 bases long. CDR3 length: 14 amino acids, cysteine to phenylalanine. The kept DNA is CDR3 alone, 42 bases in frame from the first base. In the case of this clonotype: Its antigen is unknown. Base qualities are not at hand, and no much larger clone is one base apart.

Data came from an Illumina MiSeq. TCR beta libraries were prepared by quantitative 5'-RACE with molecular barcodes. The original methods were these. Disease-linked TCR variants were identified with a new computational method built on a probabilistic model of VDJ rearrangement. TCRdb cleaned the public reads at Q25 with fastp, built clones with MiXCR and kept in-frame beta chains. CDR3 protein duplicates are merged, each entry listing the most common genes and DNA. TCRdb's processing, not the authors', yielded these V and J calls. The sample yields around 22,000 distinct CDR3 sequences; 10% to 15% were counted once. The top ten constitute about 35% of the sample.

The sequence was obtained from a male donor with ankylosing spondylitis or in good health (not recorded which). The specimen was blood. The chain is assembled from TRBV5-1 and TRBJ1-2; the D gene is unclear. This receptor has the CDR3 CASSLEGRTYGYTF. The sequenced DNA: TGCGCCAGCAGCTTGGAAGGGCGTACCTATGGCTACACCTTC.